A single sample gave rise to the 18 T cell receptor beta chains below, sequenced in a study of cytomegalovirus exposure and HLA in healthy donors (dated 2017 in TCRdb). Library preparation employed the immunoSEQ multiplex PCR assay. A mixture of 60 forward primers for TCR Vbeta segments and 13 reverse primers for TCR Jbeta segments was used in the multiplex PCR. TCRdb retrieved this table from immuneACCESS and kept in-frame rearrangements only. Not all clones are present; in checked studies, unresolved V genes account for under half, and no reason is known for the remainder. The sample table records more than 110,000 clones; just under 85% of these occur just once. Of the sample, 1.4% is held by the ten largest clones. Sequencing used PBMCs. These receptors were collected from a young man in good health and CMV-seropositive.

The CDR3 nucleotides are TGTGCCAGCAGTTTGGCCGGGACTAGGAGGGTCAGTGAGCAGTTCTTC. Translating it yields CASSLAGTRRVSEQFF. The chain uses TRBV28 and TRBJ2-1, with 8 bases lining up with TRBD2. Germline V gene lookup returns CDR1 MDHEN and CDR2 SYDVKM. The junction had 13 bases not matched to a gene; V was cut back by 3 bases and J by 9 bases. This CDR3 is built from 16 residues.

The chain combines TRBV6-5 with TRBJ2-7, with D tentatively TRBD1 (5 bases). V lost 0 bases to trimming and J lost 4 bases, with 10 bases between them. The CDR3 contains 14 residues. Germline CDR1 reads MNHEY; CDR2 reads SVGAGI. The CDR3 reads CASSYSSGNYEQYF. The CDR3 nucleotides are TGTGCCAGCAGTTACTCGTCAGGGAATTACGAGCAGTACTTC.

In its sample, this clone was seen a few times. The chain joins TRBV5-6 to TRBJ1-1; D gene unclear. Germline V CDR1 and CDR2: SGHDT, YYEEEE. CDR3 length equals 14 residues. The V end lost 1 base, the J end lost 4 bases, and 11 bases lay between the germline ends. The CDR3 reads CASSLTGRGTEAFF. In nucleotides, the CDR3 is TGTGCCAGCAGCTTGACGGGCCGGGGCACTGAAGCTTTCTTT.

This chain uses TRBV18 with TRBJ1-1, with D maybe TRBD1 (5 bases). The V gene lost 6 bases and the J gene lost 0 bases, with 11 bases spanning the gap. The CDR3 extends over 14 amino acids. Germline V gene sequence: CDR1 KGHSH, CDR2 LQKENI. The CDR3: CASSPDRLNTEAFF. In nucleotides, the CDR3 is TGTGCCAGCTCCCCCGACAGACTGAACACTGAAGCTTTCTTT.

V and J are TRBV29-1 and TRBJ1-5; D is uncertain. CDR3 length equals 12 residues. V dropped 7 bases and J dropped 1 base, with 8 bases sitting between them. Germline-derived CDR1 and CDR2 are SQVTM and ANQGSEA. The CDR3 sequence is CSAGWSNQPQHF. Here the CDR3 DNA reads TGCAGCGCGGGGTGGAGCAATCAGCCCCAGCATTTT.

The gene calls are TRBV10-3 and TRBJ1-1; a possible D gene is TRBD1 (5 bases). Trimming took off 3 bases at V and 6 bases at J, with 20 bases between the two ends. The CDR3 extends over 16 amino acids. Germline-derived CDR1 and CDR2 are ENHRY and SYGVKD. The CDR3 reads CAISDGYIRIGAEAFF. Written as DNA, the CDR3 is TGTGCCATCAGTGATGGGTACATTCGAATAGGGGCTGAAGCTTTCTTT.

CDR3 loop: CASSLGSGGGRETQYF. CDR3 in DNA: TGTGCCAGCAGCTTAGGGAGCGGGGGGGGCCGAGAGACCCAGTACTTC. The chain employs TRBV11-2 and TRBJ2-5; 10 bases line up with TRBD2. Losses at the gene ends were 1 base for V and 4 bases for J; bases not matched to a gene: 6. CDR1 and CDR2 from the germline V gene are SGHAT and FQNNGV. The CDR3 runs 16 residues.

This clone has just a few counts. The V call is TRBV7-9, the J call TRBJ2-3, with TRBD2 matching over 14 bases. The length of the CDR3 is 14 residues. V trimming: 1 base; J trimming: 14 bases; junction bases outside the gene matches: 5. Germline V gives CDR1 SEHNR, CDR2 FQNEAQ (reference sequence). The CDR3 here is CASSLEGLAGVRYF. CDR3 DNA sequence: TGTGCCAGCAGCTTAGAGGGACTAGCGGGGGTTCGGTATTTT.

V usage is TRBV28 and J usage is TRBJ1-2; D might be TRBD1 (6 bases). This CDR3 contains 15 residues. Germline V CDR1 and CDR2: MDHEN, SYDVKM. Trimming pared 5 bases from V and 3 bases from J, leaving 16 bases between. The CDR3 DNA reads TGTGCCAGCAGTATACAGGGCACTTATTACTATGGCTACACCTTC. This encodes CASSIQGTYYYGYTF.

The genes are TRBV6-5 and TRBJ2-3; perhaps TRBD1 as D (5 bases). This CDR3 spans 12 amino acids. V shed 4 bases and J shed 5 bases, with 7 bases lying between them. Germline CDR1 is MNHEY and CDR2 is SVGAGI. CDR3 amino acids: CASSLQGDTQYF. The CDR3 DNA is TGTGCCAGCAGTTTGCAGGGAGATACGCAGTATTTT.

The CDR3 nucleotides are TGTGCCAGCAGGTTAGCGGGAGGGCCGGGCAATGAGCAGTTCTTC. This translates into CASRLAGGPGNEQFF. The rearrangement joins TRBV27 to TRBJ2-1; 11 positions agree with TRBD2. Trimming took 6 bases from V and 6 from J; bases not matched to a gene: 7. Germline V CDR1 and CDR2: MNHEY, SMNVEV (reference sequence). The CDR3 loop spans 15 amino acids.

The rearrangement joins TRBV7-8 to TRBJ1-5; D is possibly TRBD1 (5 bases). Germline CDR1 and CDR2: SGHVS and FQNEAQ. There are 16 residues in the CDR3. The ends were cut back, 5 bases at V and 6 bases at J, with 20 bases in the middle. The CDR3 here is CASSASAPGGFQPQHF. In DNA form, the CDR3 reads TGTGCCAGCAGCGCATCCGCCCCCGGGGGATTTCAGCCCCAGCATTTT. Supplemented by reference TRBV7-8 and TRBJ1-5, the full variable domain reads GAGVSQSPRYKVAKRGQDVALRCDPISGHVSLFWYQQALGQGPEFLTYFQNEAQLDKSGLPSDRFFAERPEGSVSTLKIQRTQQEDSAVYLCASSASAPGGFQPQHFGDGTRLSIL.

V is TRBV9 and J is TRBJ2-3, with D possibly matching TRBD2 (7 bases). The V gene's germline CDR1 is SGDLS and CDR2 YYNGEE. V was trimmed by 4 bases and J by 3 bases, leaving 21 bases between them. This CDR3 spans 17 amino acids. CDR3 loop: CASSSSRTGGGTDTQYF. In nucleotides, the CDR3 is TGTGCCAGCAGCTCAAGCCGCACGGGGGGCGGGACAGATACGCAGTATTTT.

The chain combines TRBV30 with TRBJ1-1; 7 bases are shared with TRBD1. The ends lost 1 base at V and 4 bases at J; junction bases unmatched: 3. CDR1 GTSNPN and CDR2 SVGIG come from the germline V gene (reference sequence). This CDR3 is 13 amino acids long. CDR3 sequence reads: CAWSATGATEAFF. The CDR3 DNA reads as TGTGCCTGGAGTGCAACAGGGGCCACTGAAGCTTTCTTT.

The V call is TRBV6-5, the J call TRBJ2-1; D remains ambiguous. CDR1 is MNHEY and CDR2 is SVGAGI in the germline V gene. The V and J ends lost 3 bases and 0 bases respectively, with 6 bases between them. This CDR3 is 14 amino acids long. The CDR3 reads CASSYFSSYNEQFF. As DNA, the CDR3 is TGTGCCAGCAGTTATTTTAGCTCCTACAATGAGCAGTTCTTC.

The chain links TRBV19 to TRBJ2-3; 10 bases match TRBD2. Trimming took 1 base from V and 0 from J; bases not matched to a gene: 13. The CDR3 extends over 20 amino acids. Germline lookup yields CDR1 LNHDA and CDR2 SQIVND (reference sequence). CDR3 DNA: TGTGCCAGTAGTATAGCGCCCTCGCGAGCGGGGGGGCCTAGCACAGATACGCAGTATTTT. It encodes CASSIAPSRAGGPSTDTQYF. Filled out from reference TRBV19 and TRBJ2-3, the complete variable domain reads DGGITQSPKYLFRKEGQNVTLSCEQNLNHDAMYWYRQDPGQGLRLIYYSQIVNDFQKGDIAEGYSVSREKKESFPLTVTSAQKNPTAFYLCASSIAPSRAGGPSTDTQYFGPGTRLTVL.

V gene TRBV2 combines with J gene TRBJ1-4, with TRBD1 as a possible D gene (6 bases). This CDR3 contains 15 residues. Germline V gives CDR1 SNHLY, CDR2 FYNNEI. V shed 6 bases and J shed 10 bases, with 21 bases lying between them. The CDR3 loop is CASRDEGGTGGKLFF. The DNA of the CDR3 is TGTGCCAGCAGGGATGAAGGGGGGACGGGGGGAAAACTGTTTTTT.

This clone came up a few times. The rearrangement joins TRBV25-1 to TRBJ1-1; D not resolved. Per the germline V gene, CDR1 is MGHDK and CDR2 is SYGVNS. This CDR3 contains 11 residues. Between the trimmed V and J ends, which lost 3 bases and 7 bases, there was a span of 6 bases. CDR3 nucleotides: TGTGCCAGCAGTGATCGGTATGAAGCTTTCTTT. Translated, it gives CASSDRYEAFF.